A selection of T cell receptor beta chains follows, all from one sample in a study of blood T cell repertoires in COVID-19. Here immunoSEQ multiplex PCR was the method, and the copy in TCRdb shows in-frame clones only, minus some. Seen here are 150,000 to 200,000 clones, approximately 84% observed once, and the top ten hold 6.9%. Sequenced sample: peripheral blood. The receptors shown here come from a human donor with acute or convalescent COVID-19. The donor label of this sample is uncertain. The CDR3 runs from the conserved cysteine through the conserved F or W. D genes are given only for firm matches. Expanded clones get a size class; other rows say once, few or many, or leave the size out.

>TRBV6-2/TRBV6-3|TRBD2|TRBJ2-7|.
TGTGCCAGCAGTTACGGGCTAGCGGGAGTCCCCTACGAGCAGTACTTC
CASSYGLAGVPYEQYF
>TRBV6-6|.|TRBJ2-6|.
TGTGCCAGCAGTAAAAGACAGGCTGGGGCCAACGTCCTGACTTTC
CASSKRQAGANVLTF
>TRBV9|TRBD2|TRBJ2-1|.
TGTGCCAGCAGCGTGACTAGCGGAACCTACAATGAGCAGTTCTTC
CASSVTSGTYNEQFF
>TRBV10-1|TRBD2|TRBJ2-3|.
TGCGCCAGCAGTGAGTCTCGGGGCGGGGGTAGCACAGATACGCAGTATTTT
CASSESRGGGSTDTQYF
>TRBV5-1|.|TRBJ2-2|.
TGCGCCAGCAGCTTGATGGCAGACACCGGGGAGCTGTTTTTT
CASSLMADTGELFF
>TRBV5-4|.|TRBJ1-2|.
TGTGCCAGCAGCTTTTTTACAGGAGACTATGGCTACACCTTC
CASSFFTGDYGYTF
>TRBV7-6|.|TRBJ2-7|.
TGTGCCAGCAGCTTAATTTTCAACTCCGAGCAGTACTTC
CASSLIFNSEQYF
>TRBV28|.|TRBJ1-3|.
TGTGCCAGCAGTTTGCACAGAAGCTCTGGAAACACCATATATTTT
CASSLHRSSGNTIYF
>TRBV4-3|TRBD2|TRBJ2-3|.
TGCGCCAGCAGCCGGACTAGCGGGAGTACAGATACGCAGTATTTT
CASSRTSGSTDTQYF
>TRBV5-1|TRBD2|TRBJ2-1|.
TGCGCCAGCAGCTCCCGTAGCGGGAGGGCCTTATTCTTC
CASSSRSGRALFF
>TRBV18|.|TRBJ2-5|.
TGTGCCAGCTCACCATTAGTTGGTTACCAAGAGACCCAGTACTTC
CASSPLVGYQETQYF
>TRBV4-3|.|TRBJ1-1|.
TGCGCCAGCAGCCGGACAGTGAACACTGAAGCTTTCTTT
CASSRTVNTEAFF
>TRBV15|.|TRBJ2-7|.
TGTGCCACCGGGAGATACGGGTACGAGCAGTACTTC
CATGRYGYEQYF
>TRBV7-6|.|TRBJ2-5|.
TGTGCCAGCAGCCCCTCAGGCCAGACCCAGTACTTC
CASSPSGQTQYF
>TRBV6-5|.|TRBJ1-1|.
TGTGCCAGCATCCCTACAGGGTTGGGGACTGAAGCTTTCTTT
CASIPTGLGTEAFF
>TRBV7-9|.|TRBJ1-4|.
TGTGCCAGCAGCTTAGCCCGAACAGGGCCCAATGAAAAACTGTTTTTT
CASSLARTGPNEKLFF
>TRBV27|.|TRBJ2-1|.
TGTGCCAGCAGGACCTTGGGCGCATCCTCCTACAATGAGCAGTTCTTC
CASRTLGASSYNEQFF
>TRBV15|.|TRBJ2-2|few
TGTGCCACCAGCATGGAGCGGATTAACACCGGGGAGCTGTTTTTT
CATSMERINTGELFF
>TRBV5-1|TRBD1|TRBJ2-7|.
TGCGCCAGCACCCGAGACAGGGTCAAAGGATACGAGCAGTACTTC
CASTRDRVKGYEQYF
>TRBV19|.|TRBJ2-7|.
TGTGCCAGTAGTGGATCTGGACAGCCCCCCTACGAGCAGTACTTC
CASSGSGQPPYEQYF
>TRBV5-4|.|TRBJ1-1|.
TGTGCCAGCAGTCGGACGGGACTTGAAGCTTTCTTT
CASSRTGLEAFF
>TRBV24-1|TRBD2|TRBJ2-7|.
TGTGCCACCAGTGACCGACCTATAGCGGGAGAGTACGAGCAGTACTTC
CATSDRPIAGEYEQYF
>TRBV3-1/TRBV3-2|TRBD2|TRBJ2-5|.
TGTGCCAGCAGCCACCGAAGGGGACTAGTGGGCCAAGAGACCCAGTACTTC
CASSHRRGLVGQETQYF
>TRBV30|TRBD1|TRBJ1-4|.
TGTGCCTGGAGTGTTGGGTGGACAGGCACTAATGAAAAACTGTTTTTT
CAWSVGWTGTNEKLFF
>TRBV6-6|TRBD1|TRBJ1-5|.
TGTGCCAGCAGTATGGGGGGACAGGGGAATCAGCCCCAGCATTTT
CASSMGGQGNQPQHF
>TRBV5-8|.|TRBJ2-3|.
TGTGCCAGCAGCTTGGCTCAGGGGACAGATACGCAGTATTTT
CASSLAQGTDTQYF
>TRBV7-2|.|TRBJ2-3|.
TGTGCCAGCAGCTTAGGACAGTCTAGCACAGATACGCAGTATTTT
CASSLGQSSTDTQYF
>TRBV7-2|TRBD1|TRBJ2-5|.
TGTGCCAGCAGCTTCAGGGGGCGGCCAGAGACCCAGTACTTC
CASSFRGRPETQYF
>TRBV24-1|TRBD1|TRBJ2-7|once
TGTGCCACCAGTGATTCCGGACAGGGCTACGAGCAGTACTTC
CATSDSGQGYEQYF
>TRBV10-3|TRBD2|TRBJ2-7|.
TGTGCCATCAATACCGGGACTAGAGGCGAGCAGTACTTC
CAINTGTRGEQYF
>TRBV14|TRBD2|TRBJ2-2|once
TGTGCCAGCAGCCCGCGACTAGCGGGAGGCGGCGGGGAGCTGTTTTTT
CASSPRLAGGGGELFF
>TRBV6-2/TRBV6-3|.|TRBJ1-2|.
TGTGCCAGCAGTTTAAGCTCCCTCTATGGCTACACCTTC
CASSLSSLYGYTF
>TRBV19|TRBD1|TRBJ2-2|few
TGTGCCAGTAGTATCGGAAGTGGGACAGGCGGGGAGCTGTTTTTT
CASSIGSGTGGELFF
>TRBV7-3|TRBD1|TRBJ1-1|.
TGTGCCAGCAGGTACGGACAGGAGAACACTGAAGCTTTCTTT
CASRYGQENTEAFF
>TRBV27|.|TRBJ2-7|.
TGTGCCAGCAGCACATCTTACCGGGGTCTTAAGTACTTC
CASSTSYRGLKYF
>TRBV11-3|TRBD1|TRBJ2-5|.
TGTGCCAGCAGCCCCGGGACAGGGAGATTTCAAGAGACCCAGTACTTC
CASSPGTGRFQETQYF
>TRBV4-2|TRBD2|TRBJ2-7|.
TGTGCCAGCAGCCACGCTGGGGAGGGAAACGAGCAGTACTTC
CASSHAGEGNEQYF
>TRBV14|.|TRBJ1-2|.
TGTGCCAGCAGCCCGGAGGCAGGGAGGTCTGGCTACACCTTC
CASSPEAGRSGYTF
>TRBV5-1|TRBD1|TRBJ1-3|.
TGCGCCAGCAGCCCGGGACAGGGCCTCTCTGGAAACACCATATATTTT
CASSPGQGLSGNTIYF
>TRBV7-9|.|TRBJ2-1|.
TGTGCCAGCAGCTTAGATTGGGAGATACACAATGAGCAGTTCTTC
CASSLDWEIHNEQFF
>TRBV5-6|TRBD1|TRBJ2-5|.
TGTGCCAGCAGCCCGGGACAGGTGATTCAAGAGACCCAGTACTTC
CASSPGQVIQETQYF
>TRBV28|.|TRBJ2-3|.
TGTGCCAGCAGTCCCGTCCCAGATACGCAGTATTTT
CASSPVPDTQYF
>TRBV5-4|TRBD1|TRBJ2-3|.
TGTGCCAGCAGCACGGACAGGTATTCAGATACGCAGTATTTT
CASSTDRYSDTQYF
>TRBV9|TRBD2|TRBJ2-1|.
TGTGCCAGCAGCCTAATGGGGGGGGTAACCTACAATGAGCAGTTCTTC
CASSLMGGVTYNEQFF
>TRBV6-5|.|TRBJ1-4|.
TGTGCCAGCCACGAGGGAGGGTTTGAAAAACTGTTTTTT
CASHEGGFEKLFF
>TRBV6-5|TRBD1|TRBJ1-5|few
TGTGCCAGCAGTTACCGGCAGGGGGCGAATCAGCCCCAGCATTTT
CASSYRQGANQPQHF
>TRBV18|TRBD2|TRBJ2-7|.
TGTGCCAGCTCACAGACTAGCGGTGCCTACGAGCAGTACTTC
CASSQTSGAYEQYF
>TRBV6-5|.|TRBJ2-1|once
TGTGCCAGCAGGGTCAGCGCCCTCTCCTACAATGAGCAGTTCTTC
CASRVSALSYNEQFF
>TRBV11-2|.|TRBJ1-4|.
TGTGCCAGCGCCAGGGGTCCTTATGAAAAACTGTTTTTT
CASARGPYEKLFF
>TRBV9|TRBD2|TRBJ2-5|few
TGTGCCAGCAGCGTAGGGACTAGCGCCCAAGAGACCCAGTACTTC
CASSVGTSAQETQYF
>TRBV27|.|TRBJ2-1|.
TGTGCCAGCAGCCGCCTGACTCGAGACAATGAGCAGTTCTTC
CASSRLTRDNEQFF
>TRBV7-9|.|TRBJ1-2|few
TGTGCCAGCAGCTTACAGGGACTCCATGGCTACACCTTC
CASSLQGLHGYTF
>TRBV27|TRBD1|TRBJ1-5|.
TGTGCCAGCAGTCCAGGGACAGGCATTTATAGCAATCAGCCCCAGCATTTT
CASSPGTGIYSNQPQHF
>TRBV5-1|TRBD1|TRBJ2-7|few
TGCGCCAGCACCCTGGACAGGGGCTACGAGCAGTACTTC
CASTLDRGYEQYF
>TRBV24-1|.|TRBJ2-3|few
TGTGCCACCAGCGGTAGCACAGATACGCAGTATTTT
CATSGSTDTQYF
>TRBV2|.|TRBJ2-3|few
TGTGCCAGCAGTGACTGGCAGGTCTTTTCGGATACGCAGTATTTT
CASSDWQVFSDTQYF
>TRBV9|TRBD1|TRBJ2-5|few
TGTGCCAGCAGCTCCCCAAACAGGGGAGAGGAGACCCAGTACTTC
CASSSPNRGEETQYF